This TCR beta chain originates from a study of identical twins. Worth noting for this clonotype: Antigen specificity is unknown.

A single record per CDR3 protein comes from TCRdb applying MiXCR to the 5' RACE reads. The sample gives a few hundred thousand distinct CDR3 sequences, 18% of which show up once; 9% to 15% is in the top ten. General study results and limits: Among beta out-of-frame sequences, excess sharing between twins appeared weaker. Analyses based on zero insertions could be partly confounded by invariant MAIT and iNKT cells.

The source is a man over 45 in good health. Sequencing used naive T cells sorted from blood.

CDR3 sequence (DNA): TGTGCCAGCAGTTCCCATTCCCATGGCAATCAGCCCCAGCATTTT. Translation gives CASSSHSHGNQPQHF. The chain recombines TRBV27 with TRBJ1-5; no reliable D call. Germline CDR1 is MNHEY and CDR2 is SMNVEV (reference sequence). V was cut by 4 bases and J by 2 bases, with 12 bases left in between. The CDR3 covers 15 residues.